Presented here are 27 T cell receptor beta chains from one specimen sequenced in a study of blood T cell repertoires in COVID-19. Method: immunoSEQ multiplex PCR; TCRdb's copy keeps in-frame clones and lacks some. This sample carries roughly 290,000 clones, roughly 89% of them seen once, and the ten largest clones take less than 2%. Sequencing was done on a sample of PBMCs or T cells enriched from blood (not recorded which). All receptors come from a woman between 40 and 50 years old who had recovered from COVID-19.

The rearrangement uses TRBV6-5 and TRBJ2-7, with TRBD2 as a possible D gene (6 bases). This CDR3 is built from 14 residues. Germline CDR1 reads MNHEY; CDR2 reads SVGAGI. V lost 1 base, J lost 2 bases, and 9 bases lay in between. The CDR3 spells CASSYLRGPYEQYF. CDR3 bases: TGTGCCAGCAGTTACTTGCGGGGACCCTACGAGCAGTACTTC.

This chain connects TRBV3-1 (or the pseudogene TRBV3-2) to TRBJ2-7, with 11 bases identical to TRBD2. The CDR3 is 16 residues long. CDR1 and CDR2 from the germline V gene are LGHDT and YNNKEL (reference sequence). Trimming at V came to 4 bases and at J to 5 bases, leaving 10 bases not matched to a gene. CDR3 nucleotides: TGTGCCAGCAGCCTTCAGCCACTAGCGGGAGTTGACGAGCAGTACTTC. The encoded protein is CASSLQPLAGVDEQYF.

This clone was seen a few times. The chain links TRBV20-1 to TRBJ2-1, with 10 bases fitting TRBD2. There are 15 residues in the CDR3. Unmatched junction bases numbered 10, after V lost 3 bases and J lost 8 bases. Germline CDR1 DFQATT, CDR2 SNEGSKA (reference sequence). This chain's CDR3 is CSASVRTSGGDEQFF. In DNA, the CDR3 is TGCAGTGCTAGTGTTCGGACTAGCGGCGGGGATGAGCAGTTCTTC.

J is TRBJ2-7 and V is TRBV7-2, with TRBD2 matching 9 bases. The CDR3 totals 14 residues. The V segment lost 5 bases and the J segment 5 bases; nucleotides outside the gene matches: 7. Germline lookup yields CDR1 SGHTA and CDR2 FQGNSA. The CDR3, as DNA: TGTGCCAGCAGCCTGACGGGACTAGCAGACGAGCAGTACTTC. It is translated as CASSLTGLADEQYF.

The rearrangement uses TRBV7-2 and TRBJ1-1; tentatively, D is TRBD1 (6 bases). Trimming removed 1 base from V and 7 bases from J, with 19 bases in between. The CDR3 runs 16 residues. Per the germline V gene, CDR1 is SGHTA and CDR2 is FQGNSA. CDR3 DNA: TGTGCCAGCAGCTTAGGAGGGAGGGGGGCCTGGATTGAAGCTTTCTTT. Its protein is CASSLGGRGAWIEAFF.

The chain links TRBV15 to TRBJ2-1; TRBD2 might be the D (6 bases). Trimming took 0 bases from V and 4 from J, leaving 10 bases between them. Germline lookup yields CDR1 LNHNV and CDR2 YYDKDF (reference sequence). The CDR3 is 15 residues long. The CDR3 bases are TGTGCCACCAGCAGAGAGCGGGACCGATACAATGAGCAGTTCTTC. This sequence encodes CATSRERDRYNEQFF.

V usage is TRBV7-8 and J usage is TRBJ1-1; no clear D gene. The CDR3 consists of 13 residues. Per the germline V gene, CDR1 is SGHVS and CDR2 is FQNEAQ. V was clipped by 8 bases and J by 0 bases, with 10 bases between them. The DNA of the CDR3 is TGTGCCAGCTTGCGAGGGATGAACACTGAAGCTTTCTTT. It codes for CASLRGMNTEAFF. The variable domain in full, with the rest retrieved from reference TRBV7-8 and TRBJ1-1, is GAGVSQSPRYKVAKRGQDVALRCDPISGHVSLFWYQQALGQGPEFLTYFQNEAQLDKSGLPSDRFFAERPEGSVSTLKIQRTQQEDSAVYLCASLRGMNTEAFFGQGTRLTVV.

Only one count was recorded for this clone. This chain uses TRBV30 with TRBJ2-2; possibly TRBD2 for D (7 bases). The CDR3 totals 11 residues. Per germline, CDR1 GTSNPN and CDR2 SVGIG (reference sequence). This CDR3 is CAGGAGGELFF. The CDR3 DNA is TGTGCTGGGGGGGCAGGCGGGGAGCTGTTTTTT.

This clone was observed a single time. The chain is built from TRBV7-9 and TRBJ1-2, with 10 bases aligning to TRBD1. The CDR3 is 13 amino acids. Per germline, CDR1 SEHNR and CDR2 FQNEAQ (reference sequence). The V and J ends lost 3 bases and 8 bases, in that order; junction bases with no gene match: 3. The chain's CDR3 is CASSLGQGKGYTF. CDR3 DNA: TGTGCCAGCAGCTTGGGACAGGGGAAGGGCTACACCTTC.

V is TRBV5-5 and J is TRBJ2-1, with 12 bases lining up with TRBD2. The CDR3 is 15 amino acids. V was pared by 0 bases and J by 10 bases, with 5 bases of the junction left unmatched. Germline V gene lookup returns CDR1 SGHKS and CDR2 YYEKEE (reference sequence). The CDR3 nucleotides are TGTGCCAGCAGCTTGGTGACTAGCGGGAGATCCGAGCAGTTCTTC. Protein product: CASSLVTSGRSEQFF. The whole variable domain, remainder taken from reference TRBV5-5 and TRBJ2-1, is DAGVTQSPTHLIKTRGQQVTLRCSPISGHKSVSWYQQVLGQGPQFIFQYYEKEERGRGNFPDRFSARQFPNYSSELNVNALLLGDSALYLCASSLVTSGRSEQFFGPGTRLTVL.

This clone was detected only once. CDR3 DNA: TGCAGCGTCCGCAACCGGGGACAACACAATGAGCAGTTCTTC. Encoded protein: CSVRNRGQHNEQFF. This chain links TRBV29-1 with TRBJ2-1, with a tentative D call TRBD1 (6 bases). The CDR3 length is 14 residues. Deletions cut 6 bases from V and 5 bases from J, with 17 bases between. Per the germline V gene, CDR1 is SQVTM and CDR2 is ANQGSEA.

This clone occurred many times. The chain links TRBV6-5 to TRBJ2-2; 9 nucleotides agree with TRBD1. CDR1 is MNHEY and CDR2 is SVGAGI in the germline V gene. This CDR3 spans 14 amino acids. V lost 6 bases, J lost 6 bases, and 5 bases stayed unmatched. CDR3: CASRPQGASGELFF. DNA of the CDR3: TGTGCCAGCAGACCACAGGGGGCTTCCGGGGAGCTGTTTTTT.

This sequence joins TRBV6-6 and TRBJ2-7; 9 bases align to TRBD1. The germline gives CDR1 MNHNY, CDR2 SVGAGI (reference sequence). CDR3 length: 15 amino acids. Losses at the gene ends were 2 bases for V and 1 base for J; bases not matched to a gene: 3. The CDR3 sequence is CASSYGTGISYEQYF. The CDR3, as DNA: TGTGCCAGCAGTTACGGGACAGGGATTTCCTACGAGCAGTACTTC.

The chain links TRBV5-4 to TRBJ2-6, with 8 bases fitting TRBD1. Trimming cost V 5 bases and J 2 bases; bases outside gene matches: 15. Germline V CDR1 and CDR2: SGHNT, YYREEE (reference sequence). This CDR3 has 19 amino acids. This chain's CDR3 is CASSSLIGQGNTGANVLTF. CDR3 nucleotide sequence: TGTGCCAGCAGTTCTCTTATAGGACAGGGAAATACTGGGGCCAACGTCCTGACTTTC.

V is TRBV12-3 or TRBV12-4 and J is TRBJ1-2; D unresolved. The CDR3 contains 11 residues. The V end lost 6 bases, the J end lost 5 bases, and 7 bases lay between the germline ends. This chain's CDR3 is CASRVAYGYTF. The CDR3 bases are TGTGCCAGCAGGGTCGCGTATGGCTACACCTTC.

The chain links TRBV29-1 to TRBJ2-2; 9 bases match TRBD1. This CDR3 contains 13 residues. In germline, CDR1 is SQVTM, CDR2 ANQGSEA. V shed 4 bases and J 6 bases; nucleotides not matched to a gene: 3. The CDR3 loop is CSVATGGAGELFF. CDR3 sequence (DNA): TGCAGCGTTGCGACAGGGGGAGCCGGGGAGCTGTTTTTT.

The V call is TRBV11-2, the J call TRBJ1-3; D is unclear. Germline V CDR1 and CDR2: SGHAT, FQNNGV. The ends were cut back, 8 bases at V and 3 bases at J, with 17 bases in the middle. This CDR3 region has 15 residues. The DNA of the CDR3 is TGTGCCAGCGCCAGACTAGGGCAAATTGGAAACACCATATATTTT. Amino acids: CASARLGQIGNTIYF.

The genes are TRBV9 and TRBJ2-3; D remains ambiguous. Germline loops: CDR1 SGDLS, CDR2 YYNGEE. The CDR3 sequence is 15 residues long. Trimming cost V 0 bases and J 0 bases, with 8 bases left between them. The CDR3 coding sequence is TGTGCCAGCAGCGTAGCCTTACAAAGCACAGATACGCAGTATTTT. It specifies CASSVALQSTDTQYF.

The rearrangement links TRBV5-1 to TRBJ1-4; TRBD1 matches at 11 bases. CDR1 and CDR2 from the germline V gene are SGHRS and YFSETQ. V gave up 2 bases and J gave up 7 bases; unmatched junction bases: 1. There are 14 residues in the CDR3. The DNA for the CDR3 is TGCGCCAGCAGCTTCGGGACAGGGGGTGAAAAACTGTTTTTT. It specifies CASSFGTGGEKLFF.

The J gene is TRBJ2-1, the V gene TRBV14, with 12 positions matching TRBD2. Per the germline V gene, CDR1 is SGHDN and CDR2 is FVKESK. The CDR3 runs to 16 residues. V shed 4 bases and J 2 bases; nucleotides not matched to a gene: 3. DNA for the CDR3: TGTGCCAGCAGCCCTCGGACTAGCGGGACCTACAATGAGCAGTTCTTC. It codes for CASSPRTSGTYNEQFF.

The J gene is TRBJ1-2, the V gene TRBV6-5; D is undetermined. The CDR3 has 14 amino acids. Trimming took off 3 bases at V and 4 bases at J, with 12 bases between the two ends. CDR1 is MNHEY, CDR2 SVGAGI, per germline. CDR3 sequence reads: CASSYQRDFYGYTF. The CDR3 bases are TGTGCCAGCAGTTATCAACGCGACTTCTATGGCTACACCTTC.

This clone was counted once. The chain uses TRBV9 and TRBJ1-3, with no clear D. V was shortened by 0 bases and J by 0 bases, with 10 bases between the two germline ends. Germline-derived CDR1 and CDR2 are SGDLS and YYNGEE. The CDR3 loop spans 16 amino acids. This CDR3 reads CASSVALSTSGNTIYF. The DNA for the CDR3 is TGTGCCAGCAGCGTAGCACTCTCAACCTCTGGAAACACCATATATTTT.

The chain is built from TRBV7-9 and TRBJ2-1; 10 bases line up with TRBD1. The CDR3 length is 16 residues. Germline CDR1 and CDR2: SEHNR and FQNEAQ (reference sequence). The J segment lost 4 bases and the V segment lost 4 bases, leaving 7 bases of the junction unmatched. The CDR3 loop reads CASSSRTGGAYNEQFF. The CDR3 DNA reads TGTGCCAGCAGCTCACGGACAGGGGGGGCGTACAATGAGCAGTTCTTC.

The rearrangement links TRBV7-6 to TRBJ2-3; no clear D. Germline V gene lookup returns CDR1 SGHVS and CDR2 FNYEAQ. V lost 0 bases and J lost 1, with 8 bases in between. This CDR3 has 15 amino acids. The CDR3 DNA sequence: TGTGCCAGCAGCTTAGCGCGGCACCGCACAGATACGCAGTATTTT. Encoded protein: CASSLARHRTDTQYF.

V and J are TRBV4-1 and TRBJ1-1, with 8 bases that match TRBD1. This CDR3 contains 14 residues. Germline CDR1 reads MGHRA; CDR2 reads YSYEKL. V gave up 2 bases and J gave up 5 bases; unmatched junction bases: 4. The CDR3 here is CASSQPRQGTEAFF. The CDR3 bases are TGCGCCAGCAGCCAACCTAGACAGGGGACTGAAGCTTTCTTT.

A few counts support this clone. The chain carries TRBV2 and TRBJ2-1; D might be TRBD2 (5 bases). Trimming removed 3 bases at V and 7 bases at J, with 7 bases between. CDR3 length: 12 amino acids. From germline, CDR1 is SNHLY and CDR2 FYNNEI. CDR3 in DNA: TGTGCCAGCAGTGATTGGACTAATGAGCAGTTCTTC. Its protein product is CASSDWTNEQFF.

The V call is TRBV18, the J call TRBJ1-2; 7 bases match TRBD1. V gave up 5 bases and J gave up 0 bases; unmatched junction bases: 3. Germline V gene sequence: CDR1 KGHSH, CDR2 LQKENI. The CDR3 is 14 residues long. CDR3 in DNA: TGTGCCAGCTCAGGACAGGCAGCTAACTATGGCTACACCTTC. Translation gives CASSGQAANYGYTF.